This is a list of T cell receptor beta chains from one sample in a study of T cells in Graves' hyperthyroidism and ophthalmopathy. One entry per CDR3 protein results from TCRdb running MiXCR on the multiplex PCR reads. In the table there are 490,000 or so distinct CDR3 sequences, 20% to 25% of which are singletons. Material for sequencing was blood. All receptors derive from a woman between 65 and 79 years old with Graves' ophthalmopathy. Both conserved end residues are part of each CDR3. Clone sizes are given selectively: once, few, many, or a class where the clone is expanded.

J	V	size	CDR3
TRBJ1-4	TRBV7-9	NA	CASSLTGSEKLFF
TRBJ2-1	TRBV20-1	NA	CSARDLRGNNEQFF
TRBJ2-7	TRBV12-3/TRBV12-4	NA	CASSSAGEGAYEQYF
TRBJ2-3	TRBV7-2	many	CAAAAGDIRTDTQYF
TRBJ1-2	TRBV12-3/TRBV12-4	few	CASSFGIHHNYGYTF
TRBJ2-1	TRBV12-3/TRBV12-4	few	CASSETSLHKREGPYNEQFF
TRBJ2-5	TRBV7-4	few	CASSPPPQYF
TRBJ1-1	TRBV3-1	many	CASSQFGGAGEAFF
TRBJ2-7	TRBV7-2	few	CASSQREGYEQYF
TRBJ1-5	TRBV10-3	few	CASKDRRDLNQPQHF
TRBJ1-1	TRBV3-1	many	CASSPTSNTEAFF
TRBJ2-7	TRBV5-1	NA	CASSDEASGRTSSYEQYF
TRBJ2-3	TRBV29-1	few	CSVVELMGTDTQYF
TRBJ2-1	TRBV12-3/TRBV12-4	NA	CASSFSDNEQFF
TRBJ2-4	TRBV11-2	few	CASSLGSGLAKNIQYF
TRBJ2-2	TRBV29-1	NA	CSVDTGGSGELFF
TRBJ2-3	TRBV27	few	CASDLRGTQYF
TRBJ1-1	TRBV3-1	NA	CASSQVLVRNTEAFF
TRBJ1-1	TRBV7-3	few	CASSPSGGPTEAFF
TRBJ2-3	TRBV12-3/TRBV12-4	few	CASSFGSSGRTDTQYF